This T cell receptor beta chain was captured by sequencing in a study of blood T cell repertoires in COVID-19. Study at large: Collection of acute and convalescent COVID-19 samples took place in the United States, Italy and Spain.

This clone is a singleton in its sample. Germline V gene sequence: CDR1 SGHNT, CDR2 YENEEA. J lost 5 bases, V lost 4 bases, and 9 bases had no gene match. CDR3 length: 17 residues. Some clones are missing from TCRdb's copy, which holds only in-frame ones; the method was immunoSEQ multiplex PCR. The sample lists around 200,000 clones; around 87% were seen once. The chain employs TRBV11-3 and TRBJ2-3; TRBD2 matches at 13 bases. This clonotype was obtained from a man aged 35 to 55 with active or convalescent COVID-19. Sequencing was carried out using peripheral blood. CDR3 residues: CASSSGLAGAFIDTQYF. DNA of the CDR3: TGTGCCAGCAGCTCAGGACTAGCGGGGGCTTTTATAGATACGCAGTATTTT.